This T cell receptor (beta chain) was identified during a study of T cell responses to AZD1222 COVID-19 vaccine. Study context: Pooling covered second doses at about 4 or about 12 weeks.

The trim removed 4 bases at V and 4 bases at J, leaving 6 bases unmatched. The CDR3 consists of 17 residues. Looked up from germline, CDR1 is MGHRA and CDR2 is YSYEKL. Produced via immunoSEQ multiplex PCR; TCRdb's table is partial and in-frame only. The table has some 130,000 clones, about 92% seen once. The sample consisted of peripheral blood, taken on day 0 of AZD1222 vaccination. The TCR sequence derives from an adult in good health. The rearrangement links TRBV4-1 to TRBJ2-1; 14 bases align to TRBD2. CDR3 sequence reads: CASSPAGTSGRYNEQFF. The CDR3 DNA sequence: TGCGCCAGCAGCCCAGCCGGGACTAGCGGGAGATACAATGAGCAGTTCTTC.